Shown below are 11 T cell receptor beta chains from a single sample sequenced in a study of early stage breast cancer tumors (TCRdb year 2017). Libraries came from the immunoSEQ multiplex PCR assay. TCRdb obtained this table from immuneACCESS and retained in-frame rearrangements with V and J assigned. These tables miss some clones; where compared with another copy, unresolved V genes account for less than half of the shortfall, and the remainder is unexplained. Present in this sample are 25,000 to 35,000 clones, 60% to 80% of which were seen just once. The ten largest clones represent under 5.5% of the sample. Material for sequencing was blood. Every receptor here comes from a person aged 35-50 years with breast cancer.

The chain links TRBV13 to TRBJ2-3; 10 bases line up with TRBD2. CDR3 length: 14 amino acids. The trim removed 7 bases at V and 5 bases at J, leaving 6 bases unmatched. Per germline, CDR1 PRHDT and CDR2 FYEKMQ (reference sequence). The CDR3 spells CASNSGRAIDTQYF. CDR3 sequence (DNA): TGTGCCAGCAACAGCGGGAGGGCCATAGATACGCAGTATTTT.

The chain has TRBV6-1 and TRBJ1-4; TRBD1 might be the D (6 bases). In germline, CDR1 is MNHNS, CDR2 SASEGT. This CDR3 has 14 amino acids. The V end lost 6 bases, the J end lost 7 bases, and 15 bases lay between the germline ends. DNA for the CDR3: TGTGCCAGCAGGGGGCAGGGGTGGGGTGAAAAACTGTTTTTT. It yields the protein CASRGQGWGEKLFF.

Concerning this clone: Distinct nucleotide sequences in the sample also encode this CDR3. The chain combines TRBV7-2 with TRBJ1-2; maybe TRBD1 (5 bases). This CDR3 contains 15 residues. Deletions cut 1 base from V and 5 bases from J, with 14 bases between. Germline V gene lookup returns CDR1 SGHTA and CDR2 FQGNSA. CDR3 loop: CASSLEAGLRYGYTF. CDR3 sequence (DNA): TGTGCCAGCAGCTTAGAAGCGGGGCTCCGATATGGCTACACCTTC.

The chain has TRBV7-8 and TRBJ2-7; D ambiguous. CDR1 and CDR2 (germline): SGHVS, FQNEAQ. The CDR3 loop spans 14 amino acids. V was shortened by 5 bases and J by 3 bases, with 14 bases between the two germline ends. CDR3 bases: TGTGCCAGCAGCCCCCATGGCAGGAGCTACGAGCAGTACTTC. Its protein is CASSPHGRSYEQYF. Filled out from reference TRBV7-8 and TRBJ2-7, the complete variable domain reads GAGVSQSPRYKVAKRGQDVALRCDPISGHVSLFWYQQALGQGPEFLTYFQNEAQLDKSGLPSDRFFAERPEGSVSTLKIQRTQQEDSAVYLCASSPHGRSYEQYFGPGTRLTVT.

The rearrangement uses TRBV28 and TRBJ1-3; D is unresolved. The CDR3 runs 14 residues. Per the germline V gene, CDR1 is MDHEN and CDR2 is SYDVKM. The germline V and J ends were trimmed by 5 bases and 4 bases, with 12 bases remaining between them. CDR3 loop: CASSPPSSGNTIYF. The CDR3 coding sequence is TGTGCCAGCAGTCCACCTTCATCCGGAAACACCATATATTTT.

This sequence joins TRBV7-9 and TRBJ1-1; D remains ambiguous. V gave up 1 base and J gave up 4 bases, with 10 bases separating them. This CDR3 has 14 residues. Germline V gene sequence: CDR1 SEHNR, CDR2 FQNEAQ (reference sequence). The chain's CDR3 is CASSLVSGVTEAFF. For the CDR3, the DNA is TGTGCCAGCAGCTTAGTCTCCGGGGTCACTGAAGCTTTCTTT.

This clone turned up a few times. This chain links TRBV6-1 with TRBJ2-5; D gene unclear. Germline lookup yields CDR1 MNHNS and CDR2 SASEGT. The CDR3 length is 13 residues. V was pared by 7 bases and J by 1 base, with 10 bases between. CDR3 bases: TGTGCCAGCATCTGGCGGCCCCAAGAGACCCAGTACTTC. As protein: CASIWRPQETQYF.

This clone has only a few counts. The chain recombines TRBV6-5 with TRBJ2-1, with 7 bases matching TRBD2. Trimming took 8 bases from V and 8 from J; bases not matched to a gene: 6. CDR1 and CDR2 from the germline V gene are MNHEY and SVGAGI. The CDR3 totals 12 residues. As DNA, the CDR3 is TGTGCCAGCTCGATTCGGGGGGATGAGCAGTTCTTC. It specifies CASSIRGDEQFF.

This chain joins TRBV27 and TRBJ2-3, with TRBD2 matching over 12 bases. The V segment lost 3 bases and the J segment 6 bases; nucleotides outside the gene matches: 13. The CDR3 runs to 18 residues. CDR1 is MNHEY, CDR2 SMNVEV, per germline (reference sequence). DNA for the CDR3: TGTGCCAGCAGTTTCTTGGGGCTAGCGGGAGGGTTTGGGGATACGCAGTATTTT. This translates into CASSFLGLAGGFGDTQYF.

The CDR3 here is CASKQFYNEQFF. The CDR3 DNA is TGTGCCAGCAAACAGTTCTACAATGAGCAGTTCTTC. This rearrangement joins TRBV28 to TRBJ2-1; D gene unclear. CDR1 and CDR2 from the germline V gene are MDHEN and SYDVKM. V lost 7 bases and J lost 3, with 7 bases in between. CDR3 size: 12 residues.

The count of this clone is one. The V and J genes are TRBV29-1 and TRBJ2-1; TRBD2 matches 7 bases. The trim removed 5 bases at V and 0 bases at J, leaving 4 bases unmatched. CDR3 length: 14 amino acids. Per germline, CDR1 SQVTM and CDR2 ANQGSEA. The CDR3 loop is CSVSLAVSYNEQFF. The DNA of the CDR3 is TGCAGCGTTTCCCTAGCGGTCTCCTACAATGAGCAGTTCTTC.